A single sample gave rise to the 30 T cell receptor beta chains below, sequenced in a study of shared clonotypes between healthy human individuals. Data came from immunoSEQ multiplex PCR; TCRdb stores just in-frame clones and leaves some out. The table records 2 million to 2.5 million clones, 90% to 95% of them present only once. Sequencing used naive CD4+ T cells from PBMCs. As for subset: CD45RA+ positively selected. Receptors were obtained from a man aged 18 to 29 in good health. Some clones in this sample may be carry-over from other donors' samples.

The chain combines TRBV30 with TRBJ1-3; D call uncertain. The CDR3 is 13 amino acids. The ends were cut back, 4 bases at V and 7 bases at J, with 14 bases in the middle. Germline-derived CDR1 and CDR2 are GTSNPN and SVGIG (reference sequence). The CDR3 DNA reads TGTGCCTGGACCTCAGCCCCGGGGAACACCATATATTTT. Its protein product is CAWTSAPGNTIYF.

The CDR3 here is CASSLLITTGELFF. In DNA, the CDR3 is TGTGCCAGCAGCTTACTCATAACCACCGGGGAGCTGTTTTTT. The chain employs TRBV7-2 and TRBJ2-2; no firm D call. Germline loops: CDR1 SGHTA, CDR2 FQGNSA. V was pared by 2 bases and J by 4 bases, with 8 bases between. CDR3 length equals 14 residues.

The chain employs TRBV7-3 and TRBJ1-2; D possibly corresponds to TRBD1 (6 bases). The V end was cut by 0 bases, the J end by 4 bases, with 18 bases between. The germline CDR1 and CDR2 sequences are SGHTA and FQGTGA. The CDR3 contains 17 residues. The CDR3 bases are TGTGCCAGCAGCTTAACAGGGGGAGCGGGGGCCATCTATGGCTACACCTTC. Its translation is CASSLTGGAGAIYGYTF.

The genes are TRBV19 and TRBJ1-4; the D gene is possibly TRBD1 (5 bases). The CDR3 extends over 16 amino acids. From germline, CDR1 is LNHDA and CDR2 SQIVND (reference sequence). The ends were cut back, 3 bases at V and 0 bases at J, with 11 bases in the middle. CDR3 residues: CASSISGGSTNEKLFF. The CDR3 DNA reads as TGTGCCAGTAGTATCTCTGGGGGATCAACTAATGAAAAACTGTTTTTT.

The rearrangement joins TRBV6-1 to TRBJ1-1; D not certain. The CDR3 has 13 amino acids. Germline CDR1 MNHNS, CDR2 SASEGT. The V end lost 0 bases, the J end lost 10 bases, and 12 bases lay between the germline ends. The CDR3 here is CASSEATRSVAFF. For the CDR3, the DNA is TGTGCCAGCAGTGAAGCGACCCGTTCGGTAGCTTTCTTT.

The chain combines TRBV6-1 with TRBJ2-3, with TRBD1 as a possible D gene (5 bases). CDR3 size: 15 residues. Germline V CDR1 and CDR2: MNHNS, SASEGT. V was shortened by 3 bases and J by 6 bases, with 16 bases between the two germline ends. CDR3 DNA sequence: TGTGCCAGCAGTGATAGGGGTACAGTCGGGGATACGCAGTATTTT. Translated, it gives CASSDRGTVGDTQYF.

This clone was recorded only once. V usage is TRBV2 and J usage is TRBJ2-3; D assignment may be TRBD1 or TRBD2 (5 bases each). Germline V gene data show CDR1 as SNHLY and CDR2 as FYNNEI. V lost 0 bases, J lost 4 bases, and 11 bases lay in between. CDR3 length equals 15 residues. The CDR3 sequence is CASSEARAGPDTQYF. The CDR3 nucleotides read TGTGCCAGCAGTGAAGCGAGGGCAGGGCCAGATACGCAGTATTTT.

This sequence joins TRBV7-6 and TRBJ2-7; TRBD2 matches at 7 bases. V trimming: 5 bases; J trimming: 6 bases; junction bases outside the gene matches: 13. Per germline, CDR1 SGHVS and CDR2 FNYEAQ. The CDR3 runs 15 residues. CDR3 loop: CASSPSGGGGGEQYF. CDR3 bases: TGTGCCAGCAGCCCATCTGGAGGCGGCGGGGGCGAGCAGTACTTC.

The V gene is TRBV5-4, the J gene TRBJ1-1; TRBD1 is a possible D gene (5 bases). Germline V gene sequence: CDR1 SGHNT, CDR2 YYREEE (reference sequence). The ends were cut back, 1 base at V and 1 base at J, with 11 bases in the middle. This CDR3 is 15 amino acids long. The CDR3 DNA sequence: TGTGCCAGCAGCTTGCATGAGGGGACGAACACTGAAGCTTTCTTT. Amino acids: CASSLHEGTNTEAFF.

V and J are TRBV5-1 and TRBJ2-3; D is unclear. In germline, CDR1 is SGHRS, CDR2 YFSETQ. V lost 4 bases to trimming and J lost 4 bases, with 10 bases between them. The CDR3 spans 13 residues. Here the CDR3 DNA reads TGCGCCAGCAGCCCCACGACGGCAGATACGCAGTATTTT. This sequence encodes CASSPTTADTQYF.

J is TRBJ2-7 and V is TRBV5-4, with 13 bases that match TRBD2. The junction had 12 bases not matched to a gene; V was cut back by 2 bases and J by 4 bases. Germline-derived CDR1 and CDR2 are SGHNT and YYREEE (reference sequence). The CDR3 extends over 18 amino acids. Written as DNA, the CDR3 is TGTGCCAGCAGCTTAACGAGGTTAGGACTAGCGGGAGTATACGAGCAGTACTTC. This encodes CASSLTRLGLAGVYEQYF. Variable domain in full (rest from reference TRBV5-4 and TRBJ2-7): ETGVTQSPTHLIKTRGQQVTLRCSSQSGHNTVSWYQQALGQGPQFIFQYYREEENGRGNFPPRFSGLQFPNYSSELNVNALELDDSALYLCASSLTRLGLAGVYEQYFGPGTRLTVT.

The V call is TRBV5-1, the J call TRBJ2-5; 8 bases are shared with TRBD1. This CDR3 spans 16 amino acids. The V gene end was trimmed by 4 bases and the J gene end by 5 bases; junction bases not matched to a gene: 13. Germline-derived CDR1 and CDR2 are SGHRS and YFSETQ. CDR3 in DNA: TGCGCCAGCAGCGGACAGGGTCTCCTCATTTCCGAGACCCAGTACTTC. Encoded protein: CASSGQGLLISETQYF.

The chain joins TRBV18 to TRBJ1-1; 9 bases match TRBD1. Germline V gives CDR1 KGHSH, CDR2 LQKENI. J gave up 6 bases and V 2 bases, and 4 bases lay outside the gene matches. The CDR3 length is 14 residues. The CDR3 nucleotides are TGTGCCAGCTCACCAAGGACAGGGGAGGCTGAAGCTTTCTTT. Its protein is CASSPRTGEAEAFF.

V and J are TRBV5-7 and TRBJ2-2, with TRBD2 identical over 9 bases. TRBV5-7 is marked as an open reading frame, function uncertain. V dropped 4 bases and J dropped 5; count of bases not matched to a gene: 15. There are 18 residues in the CDR3. The CDR3 region has the DNA TGTGCCAGCAGCCCTGATGGCGGGAGGGCCCGGTGGACCGGGGAGCTGTTTTTT. Translated, it gives CASSPDGGRARWTGELFF.

The V and J genes are TRBV28 and TRBJ2-3, with TRBD2 identical over 9 bases. The length of the CDR3 is 16 residues. The germline V gene encodes CDR1 MDHEN and CDR2 SYDVKM. V lost 5 bases to trimming and J lost 0 bases; unmatched junction nucleotides: 6. The chain's CDR3 is CASSLRLAVSTDTQYF. Written as DNA, the CDR3 is TGTGCCAGCAGTCTCCGACTAGCGGTTAGCACAGATACGCAGTATTTT.

Remarks on this clone: The same CDR3 arises from other DNA sequences in this sample as well. The rearrangement links TRBV7-9 to TRBJ1-4; D is ambiguous. Germline values: CDR1 SEHNR, CDR2 FQNEAQ (reference sequence). The CDR3 consists of 12 residues. With 2 bases removed from V and 4 bases from J, the gap between germline ends came to 2 bases. CDR3 nucleotides: TGTGCCAGCAGCTTAAGTAATGAAAAACTGTTTTTT. It specifies CASSLSNEKLFF.

CDR3 nucleotide sequence: TGTGCCAGCAGCCTCCAGAGAGCTAGCACAGATACGCAGTATTTT. This gives the protein CASSLQRASTDTQYF. The V gene is TRBV5-4, the J gene TRBJ2-3; D remains ambiguous. Trimming cost V 4 bases and J 0 bases, with 12 bases left between them. The CDR3 is 15 residues long. CDR1 SGHNT and CDR2 YYREEE come from the germline V gene (reference sequence).

The V gene is TRBV9, the J gene TRBJ1-2; a weak D match, TRBD1 (5 bases). The CDR3 sequence is 15 residues long. The germline V gene encodes CDR1 SGDLS and CDR2 YYNGEE. V lost 3 bases and J lost 8, with 20 bases in between. The CDR3, as DNA: TGTGCCAGCAGCGGATTCCGGAGGCAGGGCGAAGGCTACACCTTC. Translating gives CASSGFRRQGEGYTF. Full variable domain (rest looked up from reference TRBV9 and TRBJ1-2): DSGVTQTPKHLITATGQRVTLRCSPRSGDLSVYWYQQSLDQGLQFLIQYYNGEERAKGNILERFSAQQFPDLHSELNLSSLELGDSALYFCASSGFRRQGEGYTFGSGTRLTVV.

This chain connects TRBV28 to TRBJ1-1; D is ambiguous. Germline V gives CDR1 MDHEN, CDR2 SYDVKM. The CDR3 runs 14 residues. The germline V and J ends were trimmed by 5 bases and 4 bases, with 14 bases remaining between them. CDR3 protein: CASSPPAHVTEAFF. The CDR3 bases are TGTGCCAGCAGTCCCCCGGCGCATGTCACTGAAGCTTTCTTT.

CDR3 bases: TGTGCCAGCACGGCTCGCCAGGGATACACCGGGGAGCTGTTTTTT. It encodes CASTARQGYTGELFF. The V gene is TRBV28, the J gene TRBJ2-2; a weak D match, TRBD1 (5 bases). The germline V gene has CDR1 MDHEN and CDR2 SYDVKM. The CDR3 length is 15 residues. V was trimmed by 7 bases and J by 3 bases, leaving 15 bases between them.

This chain uses TRBV15 with TRBJ2-1; D possibly corresponds to TRBD1 (6 bases). Trimming took off 0 bases at V and 10 bases at J, with 13 bases between the two ends. Germline assignment: CDR1 LNHNV and CDR2 YYDKDF (reference sequence). The CDR3 totals 14 residues. This CDR3 reads CATSRDVGAQEQFF. CDR3 DNA sequence: TGTGCCACCAGCAGAGATGTGGGGGCACAGGAGCAGTTCTTC.

V is TRBV29-1 and J is TRBJ2-6; no clear D. This CDR3 has 13 residues. V gave up 5 bases and J gave up 2 bases, with 7 bases separating them. Germline lookup yields CDR1 SQVTM and CDR2 ANQGSEA. In DNA, the CDR3 is TGCAGCGTTCTCGGTCCTGGGGCCAACGTCCTGACTTTC. It specifies CSVLGPGANVLTF.

The chain recombines TRBV10-3 with TRBJ2-3; D tentatively fits TRBD1 or TRBD2 (5 bases each). V lost 11 bases and J 1 base, leaving 16 bases between the germline ends. The CDR3 has 14 residues. The germline gives CDR1 ENHRY, CDR2 SYGVKD. The CDR3 bases are TGTGCCTCCCGAGGGGTCCTCGGCACAGATACGCAGTATTTT. Translated: CASRGVLGTDTQYF.

V gene TRBV5-8 combines with J gene TRBJ2-2; D ambiguous. Germline V gene sequence: CDR1 SGHTS, CDR2 YDEGEE. V dropped 1 base and J dropped 6 bases, with 10 bases sitting between them. This CDR3 is 14 amino acids long. The CDR3 DNA follows: TGTGCCAGCAGCTTGTCAGGCTTCGCCGGGGAGCTGTTTTTT. Translation gives CASSLSGFAGELFF.

The chain joins TRBV4-1 to TRBJ2-1, with 7 bases matching TRBD2. The CDR3 loop spans 16 amino acids. Germline V lookup: CDR1 MGHRA, CDR2 YSYEKL. V lost 4 bases, J lost 0 bases, and 6 bases stayed unmatched. CDR3 protein: CASSPSLASSYNEQFF. The CDR3 DNA is TGCGCCAGCAGCCCCTCACTAGCGAGCTCCTACAATGAGCAGTTCTTC.

The rearrangement joins TRBV7-2 to TRBJ2-1; the match to TRBD2 covers 7 bases. Germline CDR1 SGHTA, CDR2 FQGNSA. The length of the CDR3 is 14 residues. The V and J ends lost 5 bases and 2 bases, in that order; junction bases with no gene match: 3. DNA of the CDR3: TGTGCCAGCAGCCCCGGGACTACCTACAATGAGCAGTTCTTC. This encodes CASSPGTTYNEQFF.

The V and J genes are TRBV6-1 and TRBJ2-3, with 11 nucleotides matching TRBD2. The V gene's germline CDR1 is MNHNS and CDR2 SASEGT. The CDR3 contains 18 residues. The V and J ends lost 1 base and 5 bases, in that order; junction bases with no gene match: 11. Here the CDR3 DNA reads TGTGCCAGCAGTGAAGGGTGGGTAGCGGGAGGGCCGGGAGATACGCAGTATTTT. This translates into CASSEGWVAGGPGDTQYF.

The V call is TRBV14, the J call TRBJ2-2; 8 bases map to TRBD2. The CDR3 totals 15 residues. CDR1 and CDR2 (germline): SGHDN, FVKESK. The ends lost 10 bases at V and 1 base at J; junction bases unmatched: 8. CDR3 residues: CANTGGAQNTGELFF. CDR3 sequence (DNA): TGTGCCAACACCGGGGGGGCGCAGAACACCGGGGAGCTGTTTTTT.

The J gene is TRBJ1-1, the V gene TRBV28, with TRBD1 identical over 10 bases. The V and J ends lost 6 bases and 4 bases, in that order; junction bases with no gene match: 8. CDR1 and CDR2 (germline): MDHEN, SYDVKM. The CDR3 is 15 amino acids. The CDR3 here is CASRPPGQGSTEAFF. CDR3 DNA sequence: TGTGCCAGCAGGCCTCCGGGACAGGGGAGCACTGAAGCTTTCTTT.

This chain connects TRBV18 to TRBJ2-7; a possible D gene is TRBD1 (5 bases). This CDR3 has 12 amino acids. V dropped 4 bases and J dropped 6 bases, with 10 bases sitting between them. Germline assignment: CDR1 KGHSH and CDR2 LQKENI. Written as DNA, the CDR3 is TGTGCCAGCTCACTACTAAGGGGCGAGCAGTACTTC. Translating gives CASSLLRGEQYF.